This entry is about one TCR beta chain. What it recognizes is unknown. TCRdb reprocessed the reads via MiXCR and lists one record per CDR3 protein. The sample has 450,000 to 600,000 distinct CDR3 sequences, around 30% seen once. The CDR3 contains 13 residues. The V gene's germline CDR1 is MGHDK and CDR2 SYGVNS. The ends were cut back, 1 base at V and 3 bases at J, with 6 bases in the middle. This sample was included in a study of T cell repertoires in cytomegalovirus infection. Here the sequenced sample was cultured PBMCs, taken from culture after CMV antigen stimulation. The receptor comes from a human donor in good health (CMV status not recorded). Some clones in this sample may be carry-over from other donors' samples. The chain uses TRBV25-1 and TRBJ1-1; unclear D gene. CDR3 residues: CASSEWVDTEAFF. CDR3 DNA sequence: TGTGCCAGCAGTGAATGGGTCGACACTGAAGCTTTCTTT.